This TCR beta chain was found in a study of T cells expressing NK-cell markers. For the study at large: One of the eight sequenced donors was seronegative, whereas the other seven were HCMV-seropositive.

Germline CDR1 is LGHNA and CDR2 is YNFKEQ. This CDR3 has 18 amino acids. TCRdb re-called the 5' RACE reads, yielding one record per CDR3 amino acid sequence without DNA. The repertoire shows approximately 550,000 distinct CDR3 sequences; the top ten hold under 4.5%. The chain links TRBV4-2 to TRBJ2-1; no DNA is available, so the TRBD2 call from TCRdb remains unchecked. The specimen was blood T cells: a sorted CD56 or NKG2C T cell subset, CD4+ or CD8+ T cells, or bulk PBMC T cells (not recorded which). This TCR was recovered from a man younger than 35 in good health. CDR3 amino acids: CASSQGGLAVSRYNEQFF.